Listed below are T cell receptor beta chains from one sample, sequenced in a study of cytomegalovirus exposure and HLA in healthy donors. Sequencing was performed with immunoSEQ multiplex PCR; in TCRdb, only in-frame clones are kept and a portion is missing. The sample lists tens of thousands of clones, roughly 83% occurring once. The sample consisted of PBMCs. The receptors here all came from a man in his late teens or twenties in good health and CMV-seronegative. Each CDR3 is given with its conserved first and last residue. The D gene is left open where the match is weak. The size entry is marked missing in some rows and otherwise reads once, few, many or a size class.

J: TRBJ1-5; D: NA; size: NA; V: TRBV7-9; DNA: TGTGCCAGCAGCTTAGGGGCCAGTCCGAGACGGCCCCAGCATTTT; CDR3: CASSLGASPRRPQHF
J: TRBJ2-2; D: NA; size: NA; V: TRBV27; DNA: TGTGCCAGCAGTTTGACTAACACCGGGGAGCTGTTTTTT; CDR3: CASSLTNTGELFF
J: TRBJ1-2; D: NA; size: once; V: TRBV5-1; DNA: TGCGCCAGCAGTGCCTACAGGGCCCATGGCTACACCTTC; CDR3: CASSAYRAHGYTF
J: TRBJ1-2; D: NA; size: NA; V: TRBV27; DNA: TGTGCCAGCAGTCCGGCTCAGGGGAACTATGGCTACACCTTC; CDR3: CASSPAQGNYGYTF
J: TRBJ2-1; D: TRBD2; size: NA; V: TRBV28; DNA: TGTGCCAGCACCCATAGCGGGGCCGAAATCTACAATGAGCAGTTCTTC; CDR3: CASTHSGAEIYNEQFF
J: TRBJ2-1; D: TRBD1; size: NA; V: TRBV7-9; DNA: TGTGCCAGCAGCCTGACAGGGGTCTCCTACAATGAGCAGTTCTTC; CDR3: CASSLTGVSYNEQFF
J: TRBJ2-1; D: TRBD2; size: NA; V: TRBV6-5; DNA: TGTGCCAGCAGTTACTTGGGAGGGCGGGGTGAGCAGTTCTTC; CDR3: CASSYLGGRGEQFF
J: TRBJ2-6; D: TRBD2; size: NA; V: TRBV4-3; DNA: TGCGCCAGCAGCCAAGATTGGACTAGCGTTACAACCTCTGGGGCCAACGTCCTGACTTTC; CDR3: CASSQDWTSVTTSGANVLTF
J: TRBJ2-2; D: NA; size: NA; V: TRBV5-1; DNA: TGCGCCAGCAGCCCGGACTCCCGCTTCGAGCTGTTTTTT; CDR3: CASSPDSRFELFF
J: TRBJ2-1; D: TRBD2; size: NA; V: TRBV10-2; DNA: TGCGCCACCGCACTAGCGGGAGTTGATGAGCAGTTCTTC; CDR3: CATALAGVDEQFF
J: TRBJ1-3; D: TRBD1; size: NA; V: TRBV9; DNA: TGTGCCAGCAGCACGGACAGGGGAGTGGGAGGAAACACCATATATTTT; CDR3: CASSTDRGVGGNTIYF
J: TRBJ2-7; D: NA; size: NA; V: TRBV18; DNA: TGTGCCAGCTCACCCCCGGAGGTTGCCTACGAGCAGTACTTC; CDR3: CASSPPEVAYEQYF
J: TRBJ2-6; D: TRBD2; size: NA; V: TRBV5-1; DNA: TGCGCCAGCAGCCCGAGGGCGGGAGGGCCTGGGGGGGCCAACGTCCTGACTTTC; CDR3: CASSPRAGGPGGANVLTF
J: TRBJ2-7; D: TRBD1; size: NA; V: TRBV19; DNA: TGTGCCAGTAGTGAATTCGGGACAGCCTACGAGCAGTACTTC; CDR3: CASSEFGTAYEQYF
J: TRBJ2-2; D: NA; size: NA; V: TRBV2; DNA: TGTGCCATCAGAGAACCTAGTCACACCGGGGAGCTGTTTTTT; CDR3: CAIREPSHTGELFF
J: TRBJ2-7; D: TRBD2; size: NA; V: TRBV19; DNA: TGTGCCAGTAGTATAAGTCTAACTAGCGGGAACTACGAGCAGTACTTC; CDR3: CASSISLTSGNYEQYF
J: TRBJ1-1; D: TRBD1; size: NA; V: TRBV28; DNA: TGTGCCAGCAACAGGGGGACCATGAACACTGAAGCTTTCTTT; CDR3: CASNRGTMNTEAFF
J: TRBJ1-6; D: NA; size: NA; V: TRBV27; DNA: TGTGCCAGCAGCCGCAGGGGTAATAATTCACCCCTCCACTTT; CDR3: CASSRRGNNSPLHF
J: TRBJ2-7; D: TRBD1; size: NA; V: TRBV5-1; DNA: TGCGCCAGCAGCTCCGGACAGGCCGACTACGAGCAGTACTTC; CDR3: CASSSGQADYEQYF
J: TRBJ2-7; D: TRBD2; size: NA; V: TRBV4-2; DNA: TGTGCCAGCAGCCAAGATCGCTCTAGCGGGACCTACGAGCAGTACTTC; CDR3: CASSQDRSSGTYEQYF
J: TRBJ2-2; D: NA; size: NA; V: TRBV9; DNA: TGTGCCAGCAGCCCCCGGAGGGAAACCGGGGAGCTGTTTTTT; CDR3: CASSPRRETGELFF
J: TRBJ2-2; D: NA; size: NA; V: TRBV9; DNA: TGTGCCAGCAGCCCAATGGGCGGGCTGAACACCGGGGAGCTGTTTTTT; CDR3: CASSPMGGLNTGELFF
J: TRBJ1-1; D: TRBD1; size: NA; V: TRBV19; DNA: TGTGCCAGTAGTATAGCGGGACAGGGTCGTAGCCAAGCTTTCTTT; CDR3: CASSIAGQGRSQAFF
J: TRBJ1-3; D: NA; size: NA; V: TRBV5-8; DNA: TGTGCCAGCAGTCCACTGTCAACTAGGAACACCATATATTTT; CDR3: CASSPLSTRNTIYF
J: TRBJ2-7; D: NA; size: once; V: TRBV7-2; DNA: TGTGCCAGCAGCTTAGAGGGGTCGGCCTACGAGCAGTACTTC; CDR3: CASSLEGSAYEQYF
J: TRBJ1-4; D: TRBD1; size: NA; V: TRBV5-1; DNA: TGCGCCAGCAACCCGGGACAGGGGAATGAAAAACTGTTTTTT; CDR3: CASNPGQGNEKLFF
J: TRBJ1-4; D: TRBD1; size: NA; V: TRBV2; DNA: TGTGCCAGCAGTGATGTAGGACAGGAGGGTGAAAAACTGTTTTTT; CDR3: CASSDVGQEGEKLFF
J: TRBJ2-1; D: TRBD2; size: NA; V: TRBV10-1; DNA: TGCGCCAGCAGTGAGTCGAGGCTAGCGGGAGCTCATGAGCAGTTCTTC; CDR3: CASSESRLAGAHEQFF
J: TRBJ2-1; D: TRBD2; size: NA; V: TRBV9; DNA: TGTGCCAGCAGCCCCGGGAGCGGGGGATACAATGAGCAGTTCTTC; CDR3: CASSPGSGGYNEQFF
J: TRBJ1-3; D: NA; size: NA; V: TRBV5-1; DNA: TGCGCCAGCAGCTTGGAAGGGGGTGGAAACACCATATATTTT; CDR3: CASSLEGGGNTIYF
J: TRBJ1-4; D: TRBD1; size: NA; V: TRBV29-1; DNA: TGCAGCGCTACGGACAGGGGAATGGAAAAACTGTTTTTT; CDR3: CSATDRGMEKLFF
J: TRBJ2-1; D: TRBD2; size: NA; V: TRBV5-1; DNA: TGCGCCAGCAGCTTGGGTCGAGCGAGTAGCGGGAGTAGGAATGAGCAGTTCTTC; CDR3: CASSLGRASSGSRNEQFF
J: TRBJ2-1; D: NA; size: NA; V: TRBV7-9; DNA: TGTTCCAGCAGCTCGGGGTGGGGAGGGCAGTTCTTC; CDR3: CSSSSGWGGQFF
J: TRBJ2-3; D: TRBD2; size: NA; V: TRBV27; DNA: TGTGCCAGCAGTGCACCACTAGCGGGAGGGATTAACACAGATACGCAGTATTTT; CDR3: CASSAPLAGGINTDTQYF
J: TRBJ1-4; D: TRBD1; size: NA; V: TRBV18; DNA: TGTGCCAGCTCACCACCGGGACAGGGAGGTGAAAAACTGTTTTTT; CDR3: CASSPPGQGGEKLFF
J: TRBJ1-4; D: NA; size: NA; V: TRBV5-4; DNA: TGTGCCAGCAGCTTTGACAGGCGGTCCGAAAAACTGTTTTTT; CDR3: CASSFDRRSEKLFF
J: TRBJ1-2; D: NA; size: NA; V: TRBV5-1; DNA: TGCGCCAGCAGCTTTGACAGCTATGGCTACACCTTC; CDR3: CASSFDSYGYTF
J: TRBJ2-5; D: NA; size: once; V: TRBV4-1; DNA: TGCGCCAGCAGCCAAGATGGAGCAGGGCGGGAGACCCAGTACTTC; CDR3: CASSQDGAGRETQYF
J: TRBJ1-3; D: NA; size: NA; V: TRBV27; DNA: TGTGCCAGCAGCTCGGCAGGGCAGGGAAACACCATATATTTT; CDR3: CASSSAGQGNTIYF
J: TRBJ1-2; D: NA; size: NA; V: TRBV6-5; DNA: TGTGCCAGCAGTTACGAGGTTCGGGGAGCTCTTTATGGCTACACCTTC; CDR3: CASSYEVRGALYGYTF
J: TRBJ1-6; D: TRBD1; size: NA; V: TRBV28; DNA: TGTGCCAGCACCGGACAGGGGGCGTCAGAATCACCCCTCCACTTT; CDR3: CASTGQGASESPLHF
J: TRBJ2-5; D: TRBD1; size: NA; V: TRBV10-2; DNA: TGCGCCAGCAGTGCAGGGGGTAGGGAGACCCAGTACTTC; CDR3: CASSAGGRETQYF
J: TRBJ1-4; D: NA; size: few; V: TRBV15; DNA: TGTGCCACCAGCAGTAGAAGGCAGGCAACAACTAATGAAAAACTGTTTTTT; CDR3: CATSSRRQATTNEKLFF
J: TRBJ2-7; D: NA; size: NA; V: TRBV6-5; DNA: TGTGCCAGCAGTTACAGGCCAGAGGATGTATACGAGCAGTACTTC; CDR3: CASSYRPEDVYEQYF
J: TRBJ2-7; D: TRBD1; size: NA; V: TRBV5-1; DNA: TGCGCCAGCAGCTCCAGGGGGAACGAGCAGTACTTC; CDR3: CASSSRGNEQYF
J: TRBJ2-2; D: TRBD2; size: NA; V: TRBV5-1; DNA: TGCGCCAGCAGCTCCCGCCTAGCGGGAACCGGGGAGCTGTTTTTT; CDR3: CASSSRLAGTGELFF
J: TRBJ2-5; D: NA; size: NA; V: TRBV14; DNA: TGTGCCAGCAGTAGGACAGACAAAGAGACCCAGTACTTC; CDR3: CASSRTDKETQYF
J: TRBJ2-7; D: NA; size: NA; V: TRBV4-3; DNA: TGCGCCAGCAGCGTTCGCCCTAGTGAATTCGTCGGCGAGCAGTACTTC; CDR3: CASSVRPSEFVGEQYF